The T cell receptor (beta chain) described here comes from a study of Graves' ophthalmopathy and Graves' hyperthyroidism. Trimming pared 4 bases from V and 4 bases from J, leaving 14 bases between. The germline CDR1 and CDR2 sequences are SGDLS and YYNGEE. The length of the CDR3 is 14 residues. Ophthalmopathy was moderately-to-severely active, CAS at least 3, NOSPECS at least 4, lasting under 3 months. RNA transcripts yielded amplified TCR beta CDR3 regions. An initial RT-PCR round employing HTBI primers preceded a second-round multiplex PCR. One entry per CDR3 protein, called by TCRdb with MiXCR from the multiplex PCR reads. The sample includes hundreds of thousands of distinct CDR3 sequences, about 40% seen only once; the top ten take roughly 3.5%. Only a few counts were recorded for this clonotype.

The sample consisted of peripheral blood. The chain uses TRBV9 and TRBJ1-1, with D maybe TRBD1 (6 bases). This TCR was recovered from an adult man with Graves' ophthalmopathy. CDR3 residues: CASSPDQGSTEAFF. CDR3 nucleotides: TGTGCCAGCAGCCCAGACCAGGGGAGCACTGAAGCTTTCTTT.